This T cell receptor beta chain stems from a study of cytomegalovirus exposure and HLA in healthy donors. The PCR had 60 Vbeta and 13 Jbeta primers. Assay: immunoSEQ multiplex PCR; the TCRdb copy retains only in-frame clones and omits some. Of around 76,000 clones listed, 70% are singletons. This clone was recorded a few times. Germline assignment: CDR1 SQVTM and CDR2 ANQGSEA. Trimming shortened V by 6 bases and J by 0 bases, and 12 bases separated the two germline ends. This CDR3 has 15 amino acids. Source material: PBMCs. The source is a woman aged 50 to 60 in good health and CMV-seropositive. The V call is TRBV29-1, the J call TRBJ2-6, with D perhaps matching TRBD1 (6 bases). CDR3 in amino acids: CSVATGLSGANVLTF. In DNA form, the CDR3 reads TGCAGCGTAGCTACAGGGCTCTCTGGGGCCAACGTCCTGACTTTC. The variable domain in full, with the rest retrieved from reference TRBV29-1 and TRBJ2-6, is SAVISQKPSRDICQRGTSLTIQCQVDSQVTMMFWYRQQPGQSLTLIATANQGSEATYESGFVIDKFPISRPNLTFSTLTVSNMSPEDSSIYLCSVATGLSGANVLTFGAGSRLTVL.